The 9 T cell receptor beta chains in this list originate from one sample, sequenced in a study of beta chain features in type 1 diabetes. The antigens of these receptors remain unknown. Notes on the study in general: Shortening of TCRB CDR3s, moderate but significant, appeared in all four CD4+ subsets of Type 1 diabetes patients.

All of the isolated RNA was reverse transcribed, so expressed TCRB transcripts were sequenced. Clones were read by immunoSEQ multiplex PCR, and TCRdb kept only the in-frame ones, dropping some. The data contain more than 150,000 clones, roughly 9% of them singletons. Input material: central memory CD4+ T cells from blood. The receptors shown here come from a woman aged 30 to 39 with type 1 diabetes.

This clone was picked up a small number of times. The chain recombines TRBV27 with TRBJ2-1; TRBD2 is a possible D gene (6 bases). The germline V gene encodes CDR1 MNHEY and CDR2 SMNVEV (reference sequence). CDR3 length equals 15 residues. Deletions cut 6 bases from V and 0 bases from J, with 12 bases between. CDR3 in DNA: TGTGCCAGCAGCGTATGGGACTCCTCCTACAATGAGCAGTTCTTC. This sequence encodes CASSVWDSSYNEQFF.

This clone was seen more than once but under ten times. The chain joins TRBV28 to TRBJ2-1, with D tentatively TRBD2 (6 bases). The ends were cut back, 10 bases at V and 6 bases at J, with 13 bases in the middle. CDR3 size: 12 residues. CDR1 is MDHEN, CDR2 SYDVKM, per germline. The CDR3 is CATGEQANEQFF. The CDR3 nucleotides are TGTGCCACGGGGGAGCAGGCCAATGAGCAGTTCTTC.

This chain joins TRBV18 and TRBJ2-1; 7 nucleotides agree with TRBD2. The germline V gene encodes CDR1 KGHSH and CDR2 LQKENI. This CDR3 spans 15 amino acids. With V trimmed by 3 bases and J by 4 bases, 6 bases remained unmatched. The CDR3 here is CASSPRGTTYNEQFF. The CDR3 DNA reads as TGTGCCAGCTCACCCAGAGGGACTACTTACAATGAGCAGTTCTTC.

Concerning this clone itself: The same CDR3 arises from other DNA sequences in this sample as well. CDR3 DNA sequence: TGTGCCAGCAGCTTGGGACTAGCAGCTAGCACAGATACGCAGTATTTT. Translation: CASSLGLAASTDTQYF. The gene calls are TRBV5-6 and TRBJ2-3, with 7 nucleotides matching TRBD2. Germline CDR1 reads SGHDT; CDR2 reads YYEEEE. The CDR3 covers 16 residues. V lost 0 bases and J lost 0; bases outside the gene matches: 4.

The chain couples TRBV21-1 to TRBJ2-2; TRBD2, the table's D call, was not compared with the DNA. TRBV21-1 constitutes a pseudogene. The CDR3 loop spans 17 amino acids. CDR3 DNA: TGTGCCAGCAGCAAAGCGCTCCCAGCGGGAGGCACCGGGGAGCTGTTTTTT. It encodes CASSKALPAGGTGELFF.

The J gene is TRBJ2-6, the V gene TRBV11-3; 10 nucleotides match TRBD1. The J segment lost 4 bases and the V segment lost 3 bases, leaving 3 bases of the junction unmatched. The CDR3 has 16 amino acids. The germline V gene has CDR1 SGHNT and CDR2 YENEEA. CDR3 sequence reads: CASSLGQGSGANVLTF. In DNA, the CDR3 is TGTGCCAGCAGCTTGGGACAGGGGTCCGGGGCCAACGTCCTGACTTTC. The whole variable domain, remainder taken from reference TRBV11-3 and TRBJ2-6, is EAGVVQSPRYKIIEKKQPVAFWCNPISGHNTLYWYLQNLGQGPELLIRYENEEAVDDSQLPKDRFSAERLKGVDSTLKIQPAELGDSAVYLCASSLGQGSGANVLTFGAGSRLTVL.

This clone was detected only a few times. The V and J genes are TRBV11-2 and TRBJ2-7; 10 bases map to TRBD2. This CDR3 contains 14 residues. V gave up 0 bases and J gave up 7 bases; unmatched junction bases: 3. CDR1 SGHAT and CDR2 FQNNGV come from the germline V gene. CDR3 DNA: TGTGCCAGCAGCTTAGAGGGTAGCGGGAGGGAGCAGTACTTC. Protein: CASSLEGSGREQYF.

This clone came up a few times. The rearrangement joins TRBV11-3 to TRBJ2-1; TRBD2 matches at 12 bases. This CDR3 has 18 residues. After removal of 5 bases from V and 4 bases from J, the junction contained 12 bases not matched to a gene. The V gene's germline CDR1 is SGHNT and CDR2 YENEEA. CDR3 bases: TGTGCCAGCAGCAAGCTAGCGGGAGGGCCCAAGGGGTACAATGAGCAGTTCTTC. Residues: CASSKLAGGPKGYNEQFF.

The chain links TRBV7-3 to TRBJ1-1; maybe TRBD1 (5 bases). Looked up from germline, CDR1 is SGHTA and CDR2 is FQGTGA. The CDR3 runs 15 residues. The V and J ends lost 5 bases and 1 base respectively, with 14 bases between them. The CDR3: CASSPGGLRNTEAFF. DNA for the CDR3: TGTGCCAGCAGCCCGGGGGGGTTGCGGAACACTGAAGCTTTCTTT.